This T cell receptor (beta chain) appears in the sequencing data of a study of cytomegalovirus exposure and HLA in healthy donors. Points on this clone: What it binds is unknown.

Vbeta (60) and Jbeta (13) primers were used in the PCR. Profiled with immunoSEQ multiplex PCR; TCRdb holds only in-frame clones, not every one. The table has 150,000 to 250,000 clones, roughly 80% seen once. The CDR3 has 17 residues. Germline V gene lookup returns CDR1 ENHRY and CDR2 SYGVKD. J gave up 5 bases and V 6 bases, and 16 bases lay outside the gene matches. Notes on the study in general: Rarity characterized most TCR sequences, yet some public TCRs appeared in many donors. Cytomegalovirus association was listed for around 170 TCR beta chains.

This clonotype originated in a woman aged 45 to 65 in good health and CMV-seropositive. Sequenced input: PBMCs. V and J are TRBV10-3 and TRBJ2-5; 9 bases line up with TRBD2. For the CDR3, the DNA is TGTGCCATCAGCATCGAGGGTAGCGGGGGCCCCGATGAGACCCAGTACTTC. This sequence encodes CAISIEGSGGPDETQYF.